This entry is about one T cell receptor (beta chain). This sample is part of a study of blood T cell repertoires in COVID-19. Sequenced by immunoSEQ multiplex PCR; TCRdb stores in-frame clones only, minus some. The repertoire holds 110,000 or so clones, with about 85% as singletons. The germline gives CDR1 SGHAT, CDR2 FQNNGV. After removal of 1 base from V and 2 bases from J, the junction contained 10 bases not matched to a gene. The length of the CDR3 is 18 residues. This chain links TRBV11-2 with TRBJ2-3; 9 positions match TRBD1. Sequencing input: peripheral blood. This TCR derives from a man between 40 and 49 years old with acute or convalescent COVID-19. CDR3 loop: CASSLVRGAQGATDTQYF. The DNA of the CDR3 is TGTGCCAGCAGCTTAGTAAGAGGTGCACAGGGGGCCACAGATACGCAGTATTTT.